This T cell receptor beta chain appears in the sequencing data of a study of T cell responses to AZD1222 COVID-19 vaccine (dated by TCRdb to the early 2020s). General notes on the study: A total of about 230 trial participants underwent TCR sequencing, of whom 207 received two doses of AZD1222 and some 26 received two doses of the MenACWY control vaccine. Trial participants were enrolled by age into 18-55, 56-69 and 70-plus year subgroups, with roughly 150, 30 and 60 TCR-sequenced participants respectively.

Interpreted using the paper, the time point label stands for: about 28 days (+/-7) after the second vaccine dose. AZD1222 recipients given second doses at about 4 weeks or at about 12 weeks were pooled, since spike-specific TCR depth and breadth were not found to differ between the two schedules. Samples from vaccinated people were obtained from the UK trials COV001 and COV002, which included a single-blind randomized controlled phase 2/3 trial of AZD1222 (ChAdOx1 nCoV-19) in healthy adults. For TCRbeta chain sequencing, PBMC samples were collected from trial participants at day 0 and at day 28 after the second dose. The CDR3 regions of human TCRbeta chains were subjected to immunosequencing. In the source study's methods: Repertoire TCRs were checked for matches against a reference library of SARS-CoV-2-specific TCRs that had been generated using the MIRA antigen-specificity platform. Breadth was defined as the fraction of unique TCRs that were SARS-CoV-2-associated. Depth was defined as the fraction of total T cells that were SARS-CoV-2-associated. Using the MIRA data, each spike-specific TCR was mapped to the spike region that the TCR reacts to and placed in a CD4 or CD8 class. Log10-transformed breadth and depth values were compared by one-way ANOVA with Sidak's multiple comparisons tests. In TCRdb, the immuneACCESS table is reduced to in-frame sequences with V and J assigned. These tables do not hold every clone; where another copy was compared, an unresolved V gene accounts for under half, and the others remain unexplained. D and trimming come from the DNA, and the V and J calls and clone size come from that table. The sample profile shows more than 95,000 clones; 75% to 85% of them were found once. The top ten hold roughly a quarter of the sample.

The research as a whole found: In the small 56-69-year group, the increase in depth fell short of significance, most likely because of low power. Vaccine-associated CD4 TCRs spanned the whole spike protein, with dominant responses in regions 160-218 and 743-854. Conclusions about previously exposed vaccinees are limited because only six or seven AZD1222 recipients were SARS-CoV-2 seropositive at baseline. Because no day 14 peak-response samples were available, repertoires were characterized only after the peak T cell response. After two AZD1222 doses, spike-specific TCR breadth and depth were significantly higher than at day 0 and than in MenACWY recipients. Reportedly, close to half of the unique spike-specific TCRs recognized epitopes lying outside the regions that are mutated in the B.1.351 and B.1.1.7 variants. Participants were mostly white British and included more females than males, and it was suggested by the authors that clonal diversity may have been underestimated.

CDR1 and CDR2, looked up from the germline V gene, are SGHRS and YFSETQ. From the cysteine up to the phenylalanine, the CDR3 has a length of 16 residues. This entry keeps only the CDR3 DNA: 48 bases, framed from base 1. The junction carries 19 bases between V and J, which are trimmed by 4 bases and 3 bases respectively. This clone showed up just once. No cognate antigen has been identified for it. Nothing much larger sits one base from this clone, and base qualities are not available. This TCR came from an adult who received the AZD1222 COVID-19 vaccine. The sequence joins TRBV5-1 to TRBJ2-5, and perhaps TRBD2 as D gene, on 6 matching bases. Specimen: peripheral blood, collected 28 days after the second AZD1222 dose. The bases are TGCGCCAGCAGCCCAGGAGGGCGAGGGTCGGAAGAGACCCAGTACTTC. Its protein product is CASSPGGRGSEETQYF.